Presented here are 3 T cell receptor beta chains from one specimen sequenced in a study of spatial heterogeneity in lung cancer. Indicated time point: sample taken at primary tumor resection. Each CDR3 protein is one row after TCRdb ran MiXCR on the 5' RACE reads. The sample consists of 90,000 to 95,000 distinct CDR3 sequences, approximately 12% of them appearing once. The sample in question was PBMCs, obtained at surgery. These receptor sequences come from a male donor with early-stage non-small cell lung cancer.

This clonotype turned up a few times. The gene calls are TRBV5-4 and TRBJ1-1; D gene ambiguous. With 1 base removed from V and 4 bases from J, the gap between germline ends came to 11 bases. The CDR3 length is 14 residues. The V gene's germline CDR1 is SGHNT and CDR2 YYREEE (reference sequence). Written as DNA, the CDR3 is TGTGCCAGCAGCTTGATAGGGAAGGGCACTGAAGCTTTCTTT. Translating it yields CASSLIGKGTEAFF.

This clonotype was detected only a few times. The CDR3 protein is CASLAFVSWGPEAFF. DNA of the CDR3: TGTGCCAGCTTGGCTTTTGTGAGCTGGGGGCCTGAAGCTTTCTTT. This chain links TRBV28 with TRBJ1-1; D perhaps matches TRBD1 (6 bases). CDR3 size: 15 residues. V was trimmed by 8 bases and J by 6 bases, leaving 22 bases between them. The V gene's germline CDR1 is MDHEN and CDR2 SYDVKM.

This clonotype has a handful of counts. The V call is TRBV4-3, the J call TRBJ2-3; the match to TRBD2 covers 10 bases. Trimming at V came to 0 bases and at J to 6 bases, leaving 15 bases not matched to a gene. The germline CDR1 and CDR2 sequences are LGHNA and YSLEER. The CDR3 runs 19 residues. The CDR3 is CASSQDDSQRGGSSDTQYF. The CDR3 coding sequence is TGCGCCAGCAGCCAAGATGATTCCCAGCGGGGGGGTAGTTCGGATACGCAGTATTTT.